This T cell receptor (beta chain) is drawn from a study of shared clonotypes between healthy human individuals. The V gene's germline CDR1 is SGHAT and CDR2 FQNNGV. The CDR3 consists of 14 residues. The V and J ends lost 5 bases and 5 bases, in that order; junction bases with no gene match: 8. Here immunoSEQ multiplex PCR was the method, and the copy in TCRdb shows in-frame clones only, minus some. The profile covers around 1.9 million clones, with about 92% appearing a single time and around 1.7% taken by the ten largest. As defined, naive CD8 cells were CD45RO-negative and positively selected for CCR7, with terminally differentiated effector memory CD45RA+ cells excluded.

This sequence joins TRBV11-2 and TRBJ2-7; TRBD2 agrees at 8 bases. The sequence was obtained from a man younger than 35 in good health. Some clones in this sample may be carry-over from other donors' samples. The sample taken for sequencing was naive CD8+ T cells from PBMCs. The CDR3 DNA follows: TGTGCCAGCAGCCCTAAAGCGGGAGTCGACGAGCAGTACTTC. Translating it yields CASSPKAGVDEQYF.